These 26 T cell receptor beta chains share one sample of origin, sequenced in a study of blood T cell repertoires in COVID-19. The method was immunoSEQ multiplex PCR; TCRdb's version includes in-frame clones alone and lacks a portion of them. The sample lists 70,000 to 100,000 clones, approximately 82% occurring once. Sequences were obtained from peripheral blood. Receptor source: a man aged 45-65 years with active or convalescent COVID-19.

The chain links TRBV5-1 to TRBJ2-7, with D perhaps TRBD2 (6 bases). Germline CDR1 and CDR2: SGHRS and YFSETQ. Trimming took 5 bases from V and 0 from J, leaving 12 bases between them. The CDR3 extends over 14 amino acids. For the CDR3, the DNA is TGCGCCAGCAGGCGGGACCTGAGCTCCTACGAGCAGTACGTC. Encoded protein: CASRRDLSSYEQYV.

The chain has TRBV5-4 and TRBJ1-3; TRBD1 is a possible D gene (5 bases). V lost 0 bases and J 4 bases, leaving 11 bases between the germline ends. The germline gives CDR1 SGHNT, CDR2 YYREEE (reference sequence). The CDR3 consists of 15 residues. The DNA for the CDR3 is TGTGCCAGCAGCTTGGCCCCGCAGGGCGGAAACACCATATATTTT. Amino acid sequence: CASSLAPQGGNTIYF.

The rearrangement joins TRBV19 to TRBJ2-7, with 8 bases lining up with TRBD1. Per the germline V gene, CDR1 is LNHDA and CDR2 is SQIVND (reference sequence). The CDR3 covers 14 residues. Trimming removed 5 bases from V and 1 base from J; junction bases left unmatched: 4. The CDR3 protein is CASSSTGGSYEQYV. DNA for the CDR3: TGTGCCAGTAGTTCAACAGGGGGATCCTACGAGCAGTACGTC.

This clone occurred many times. The chain joins TRBV28 to TRBJ2-7; 7 nucleotides line up with TRBD1. V lost 6 bases and J lost 7; bases outside the gene matches: 6. Germline assignment: CDR1 MDHEN and CDR2 SYDVKM. This CDR3 is 12 amino acids long. CDR3 nucleotide sequence: TGTGCCAGCAGCCGACAGGGTCCGGAGCAGTACTTC. Translated, it gives CASSRQGPEQYF. Supplemented by reference TRBV28 and TRBJ2-7, the full variable domain reads DVKVTQSSRYLVKRTGEKVFLECVQDMDHENMFWYRQDPGLGLRLIYFSYDVKMKEKGDIPEGYSVSREKKERFSLILESASTNQTSMYLCASSRQGPEQYFGPGTRLTVT.

The chain employs TRBV6-1 and TRBJ2-1; TRBD1 aligns across 10 bases. CDR3 length: 13 amino acids. Germline values: CDR1 MNHNS, CDR2 SASEGT. V trimming: 7 bases; J trimming: 7 bases; junction bases outside the gene matches: 4. This CDR3 reads CASTRTGGNEQFF. CDR3 DNA sequence: TGTGCCAGCACCAGGACAGGGGGTAATGAGCAGTTCTTC.

This clone came up a few times. The chain links TRBV12-3 or TRBV12-4 to TRBJ1-5, with a possible D match to TRBD1 (6 bases). This CDR3 has 13 amino acids. V shed 1 base and J shed 6 bases, with 7 bases lying between them. The CDR3 region has the DNA TGTGCCAGCAGTTTAGGGGGGCCTCAGCCCCAGCATTTT. Translated, it gives CASSLGGPQPQHF.

J is TRBJ2-5 and V is TRBV6-4, with 9 bases identical to TRBD1. Germline V gene sequence: CDR1 MRHNA, CDR2 SNTAGT. Losses at the gene ends were 0 bases for V and 4 bases for J; bases not matched to a gene: 3. This CDR3 contains 15 residues. The CDR3 protein is CASSDSGQGLETQYF. The CDR3 DNA reads as TGTGCCAGCAGTGACTCGGGACAGGGTTTAGAGACCCAGTACTTC.

The V gene is TRBV2, the J gene TRBJ2-5; 15 bases are shared with TRBD2. The CDR3 is 16 residues long. From germline, CDR1 is SNHLY and CDR2 FYNNEI. With V trimmed by 5 bases and J by 5 bases, 6 bases remained unmatched. CDR3 residues: CASSPGLAGGPETQYF. In DNA, the CDR3 is TGTGCCAGCAGTCCCGGACTAGCGGGGGGGCCGGAGACCCAGTACTTC. The full variable domain, with the rest looked up from reference TRBV2 and TRBJ2-5, is EPEVTQTPSHQVTQMGQEVILRCVPISNHLYFYWYRQILGQKVEFLVSFYNNEISEKSEIFDDQFSVERPDGSNFTLKIRSTKLEDSAMYFCASSPGLAGGPETQYFGPGTRLLVL.

CDR3 coding DNA: TGTGCCAGCAGCTCCGCTACAGGGGGCTGGCAGCCCCAGCATTTT. Protein sequence: CASSSATGGWQPQHF. V usage is TRBV7-2 and J usage is TRBJ1-5; 9 bases map to TRBD1. The CDR3 runs 15 residues. Germline V gene data show CDR1 as SGHTA and CDR2 as FQGNSA. The V segment lost 4 bases and the J segment 7 bases; nucleotides outside the gene matches: 8.

The V call is TRBV14, the J call TRBJ2-7; 8 bases align to TRBD1. Germline V gene sequence: CDR1 SGHDN, CDR2 FVKESK. V dropped 8 bases and J dropped 2; count of bases not matched to a gene: 5. The CDR3 sequence is 13 residues long. The CDR3 DNA follows: TGTGCCAGCTCGGACAGGGCACCCTACGAGCAGTACTTC. Protein: CASSDRAPYEQYF.

V is TRBV12-3 or TRBV12-4 and J is TRBJ2-3, with a tentative D call TRBD1 (6 bases). The CDR3 has 12 residues. Trimming removed 6 bases at V and 5 bases at J, with 9 bases between. CDR3 in amino acids: CASSAGEDTQYF. CDR3 bases: TGTGCCAGCAGCGCAGGGGAAGATACGCAGTATTTT.

The chain carries TRBV7-9 and TRBJ2-7; 7 nucleotides line up with TRBD1. CDR3 length: 14 residues. The germline CDR1 and CDR2 sequences are SEHNR and FQNEAQ (reference sequence). J gave up 6 bases and V 4 bases, and 9 bases lay outside the gene matches. CDR3: CASSSDGQVGEQYF. CDR3 bases: TGTGCCAGCAGCTCAGACGGACAGGTCGGCGAGCAGTACTTC.

This sequence joins TRBV5-6 and TRBJ2-4; perhaps TRBD1 as D (6 bases). The V end was cut by 1 base, the J end by 3 bases, with 8 bases between. The CDR3 sequence is 14 residues long. Germline CDR1 is SGHDT and CDR2 is YYEEEE. The CDR3 bases are TGTGCCAGCAGCTTGCCAGGGGACAAAAACATTCAGTACTTC. This codes for CASSLPGDKNIQYF.

The V and J genes are TRBV7-2 and TRBJ2-1; 8 bases align to TRBD1. This CDR3 has 13 residues. V lost 1 base, J lost 10 bases, and 3 bases stayed unmatched. CDR1 and CDR2 (germline): SGHTA, FQGNSA. CDR3 coding DNA: TGTGCCAGCAGCTTAGTGGGACAGGACGAGCAGTTCTTC. Its protein product is CASSLVGQDEQFF.

This clone was recorded only once. CDR3 protein: CASSETGSQETQYF. Written as DNA, the CDR3 is TGTGCCAGCAGTGAAACAGGGTCCCAAGAGACCCAGTACTTC. The chain joins TRBV6-1 to TRBJ2-5; TRBD1 is a possible D gene (6 bases). The CDR3 is 14 residues long. Deletions cut 2 bases from V and 1 base from J, with 8 bases between. CDR1 and CDR2 from the germline V gene are MNHNS and SASEGT.

The CDR3 spells CASSGTSGGADTQYF. The CDR3 bases are TGCGCCAGCAGCGGAACTAGCGGGGGGGCCGATACGCAGTATTTT. The chain uses TRBV5-1 and TRBJ2-3; 13 nucleotides align to TRBD2. CDR1 and CDR2 from the germline V gene are SGHRS and YFSETQ. The CDR3 is 15 amino acids. J gave up 6 bases and V 4 bases, and 5 bases lay outside the gene matches.

The V call is TRBV6-2 or TRBV6-3, the J call TRBJ2-6; TRBD2 is a possible D gene (6 bases). Between the trimmed V and J ends, which lost 5 bases and 1 base, there was a span of 18 bases. The CDR3 totals 18 residues. Germline CDR1 MNHEY, CDR2 SVGEGT. The CDR3 DNA is TGTGCCAGCAGTAAAGGACAAGGAGGGTCGTCTGGGGCCAACGTCCTGACTTTC. It is translated as CASSKGQGGSSGANVLTF.

This chain connects TRBV7-9 to TRBJ2-7; 10 bases are shared with TRBD2. Germline-derived CDR1 and CDR2 are SEHNR and FQNEAQ (reference sequence). This CDR3 has 15 residues. Trimming removed 5 bases from V and 2 bases from J; junction bases left unmatched: 6. The CDR3 protein is CASSLRTSGTYEQYF. CDR3 DNA: TGTGCCAGCAGCCTGCGGACTAGCGGCACCTACGAGCAGTACTTC.

The chain links TRBV7-9 to TRBJ1-6, with D uncertain. The CDR3 is made up of 16 amino acids. Germline CDR1 is SEHNR and CDR2 is FQNEAQ (reference sequence). The V end was cut by 3 bases, the J end by 5 bases, with 14 bases between. The CDR3 region is CASSFFPQENNSPLHF. CDR3 sequence (DNA): TGTGCCAGCAGCTTTTTTCCCCAGGAAAATAATTCACCCCTCCACTTT.

This clone has only a few counts. This specimen includes other DNA sequences encoding the same CDR3. The CDR3 nucleotides are TGTGCCAGCAGTTACTCCGAGGGCAATCAGCCCCAGCATTTT. Residues: CASSYSEGNQPQHF. The rearrangement joins TRBV6-6 to TRBJ1-5, with D uncertain. Trimming shortened V by 0 bases and J by 2 bases, and 5 bases separated the two germline ends. CDR3 length: 14 amino acids. Germline assignment: CDR1 MNHNY and CDR2 SVGAGI (reference sequence).

V usage is TRBV5-1 and J usage is TRBJ2-1; TRBD1 might be the D (7 bases). The V and J ends lost 4 bases and 4 bases respectively, with 21 bases between them. The CDR3 covers 17 residues. Per the germline V gene, CDR1 is SGHRS and CDR2 is YFSETQ. CDR3 DNA sequence: TGCGCCAGCAGCCAGGCGGGACAGCGAACATCGTACAATGAGCAGTTCTTC. As protein: CASSQAGQRTSYNEQFF.

The chain combines TRBV30 with TRBJ1-2, with D perhaps TRBD1 (5 bases). Trimming stripped 2 bases from V and 8 bases from J, with 12 bases between. The CDR3 sequence is 12 residues long. Germline-derived CDR1 and CDR2 are GTSNPN and SVGIG (reference sequence). The CDR3 region is CAWSTGGMGYTF. The DNA of the CDR3 is TGTGCCTGGAGTACGGGGGGTATGGGCTACACCTTC.

J is TRBJ2-7 and V is TRBV5-6, with TRBD1 identical over 8 bases. Per germline, CDR1 SGHDT and CDR2 YYEEEE. J lost 6 bases, V lost 0 bases, and 5 bases had no gene match. The CDR3 contains 14 residues. The CDR3 region has the DNA TGTGCCAGCAGCTTGGGGACAGGGTTGCGCGAGCAGTACTTC. Its translation is CASSLGTGLREQYF.

The rearrangement joins TRBV10-3 to TRBJ2-7, with 8 bases aligning to TRBD1. The junction had 9 bases not matched to a gene; V was cut back by 6 bases and J by 2 bases. In germline, CDR1 is ENHRY, CDR2 SYGVKD. This CDR3 comprises 15 residues. The CDR3 DNA reads as TGTGCCATCAGCCCTAGTCGGACAGGGACCTACGAGCAGTACTTC. This encodes CAISPSRTGTYEQYF.

This clone has more than one count but fewer than ten. This sequence joins TRBV7-2 and TRBJ1-6, with unresolved D. CDR3 length equals 14 residues. Germline loops: CDR1 SGHTA, CDR2 FQGNSA. V lost 5 bases to trimming and J lost 4 bases, with 9 bases between them. The CDR3 protein is CASSLTVYNSPLHF. CDR3 nucleotides: TGTGCCAGCAGCCTAACAGTGTATAATTCACCCCTCCACTTT.

This clone was detected once. V and J are TRBV9 and TRBJ2-2, with D tentatively TRBD2 (5 bases). The CDR3 runs 16 residues. The germline V and J ends were trimmed by 1 base and 4 bases, with 14 bases remaining between them. The germline V gene encodes CDR1 SGDLS and CDR2 YYNGEE. The CDR3 DNA follows: TGTGCCAGCAGCGTAAATATAGCGTGGGCCACCGGGGAGCTGTTTTTT. Amino acid sequence: CASSVNIAWATGELFF.